What follows describes a single T cell receptor (beta chain). The sample is drawn from a study of blood T cell repertoires in COVID-19. TCRdb's copy holds only in-frame clones and misses some; the assay was immunoSEQ multiplex PCR. Of roughly 60,000 clones listed, 88% are singletons. From germline, CDR1 is SQVTM and CDR2 ANQGSEA. Trimming removed 6 bases from V and 6 bases from J; junction bases left unmatched: 4. The CDR3 is made up of 13 amino acids. This sequence originates from a man aged 45-65 years with active COVID-19. Sequencing used peripheral blood. The chain carries TRBV29-1 and TRBJ1-4; 10 nucleotides align to TRBD1. The CDR3 protein is CSVTGTGDEKLFF. The CDR3 nucleotides read TGCAGCGTGACCGGGACAGGGGATGAAAAACTGTTTTTT.